Each of the 23 T cell receptor beta chains below was sequenced from the same sample in a study of control samples from healthy donors and cancer patients. The method was immunoSEQ multiplex PCR; TCRdb's version includes in-frame clones alone and lacks a portion of them. The table includes 84,000 or so clones, around 91% detected once. The sequencing sample was made of blood. Every receptor here comes from a man in his forties or fifties in good health.

V usage is TRBV30 and J usage is TRBJ1-1; TRBD1 aligns across 7 bases. V shed 8 bases, J shed 0 bases, and the junction held 12 bases outside the gene matches. The germline V gene has CDR1 GTSNPN and CDR2 SVGIG (reference sequence). This CDR3 is 15 amino acids long. The CDR3 spells CAGQFRDRLNTEAFF. Here the CDR3 DNA reads TGTGCCGGACAATTCCGGGACAGACTGAACACTGAAGCTTTCTTT.

The rearrangement joins TRBV18 to TRBJ1-2; 9 bases line up with TRBD1. Trimming cost V 6 bases and J 6 bases; bases outside gene matches: 20. The germline V gene encodes CDR1 KGHSH and CDR2 LQKENI. The CDR3 extends over 18 amino acids. The CDR3 DNA reads as TGTGCCAGCTCTCTAATGGTTCGGGACAGGGCGACGAGGGATGGCTACACCTTC. Protein sequence: CASSLMVRDRATRDGYTF. The whole variable domain, remainder taken from reference TRBV18 and TRBJ1-2, is NAGVMQNPRHLVRRRGQEARLRCSPMKGHSHVYWYRQLPEEGLKFMVYLQKENIIDESGMPKERFSAEFPKEGPSILRIQQVVRGDSAAYFCASSLMVRDRATRDGYTFGSGTRLTVV.

This clone was counted only a few times. The chain recombines TRBV3-1 (or the pseudogene TRBV3-2) with TRBJ1-1, with a possible D match to TRBD1 (5 bases). Germline CDR1 is LGHDT and CDR2 is YNNKEL (reference sequence). The CDR3 has 13 residues. Trimming took off 4 bases at V and 4 bases at J, with 10 bases between the two ends. In DNA form, the CDR3 reads TGTGCCAGCAGCCTTTCAGGGCCCACTGAAGCTTTCTTT. Translated, it gives CASSLSGPTEAFF.

This clone is a singleton in its sample. V and J are TRBV6-6 and TRBJ1-1, with 9 bases that match TRBD1. Germline V gene sequence: CDR1 MNHNY, CDR2 SVGAGI (reference sequence). The CDR3 is made up of 15 amino acids. Germline trimming cut 2 bases from V and 2 bases from J; bases unmatched to any gene: 3. The CDR3 spells CASSYEGQGNTEAFF. CDR3 bases: TGTGCCAGCAGTTACGAGGGACAGGGAAACACTGAAGCTTTCTTT.

V usage is TRBV5-1 and J usage is TRBJ2-4; 11 positions match TRBD2. The CDR3 is 15 amino acids. V shed 5 bases, J shed 7 bases, and the junction held 8 bases outside the gene matches. CDR1 is SGHRS, CDR2 YFSETQ, per germline. The CDR3 nucleotides are TGCGCCAGCAGACTAGCGGGGGACGCGGGGAACATTCAGTACTTC. Translated: CASRLAGDAGNIQYF.

In its sample, this clone was seen once. The chain joins TRBV30 to TRBJ2-5; possibly TRBD1 for D (6 bases). The CDR3 sequence is 13 residues long. Trimming cost V 4 bases and J 4 bases, with 13 bases left between them. Per germline, CDR1 GTSNPN and CDR2 SVGIG (reference sequence). The CDR3 loop reads CAWILQGRETQYF. CDR3 sequence (DNA): TGTGCCTGGATCTTACAGGGTAGAGAGACCCAGTACTTC.

This chain links TRBV2 with TRBJ2-7, with D maybe TRBD1 (6 bases). Trimming removed 8 bases from V and 7 bases from J, with 18 bases in between. Looked up from germline, CDR1 is SNHLY and CDR2 is FYNNEI. This CDR3 comprises 13 residues. As DNA, the CDR3 is TGTGCCAGCTCAGGGAACCAGGGGTGGGAGCAGTACTTC. Translation: CASSGNQGWEQYF.

This chain joins TRBV7-2 and TRBJ2-5, with TRBD1 matching over 9 bases. The germline gives CDR1 SGHTA, CDR2 FQGNSA. Trimming cost V 1 base and J 5 bases; bases outside gene matches: 5. The CDR3 is made up of 15 amino acids. The CDR3 DNA reads as TGTGCCAGCAGCTTAGTGGGACAGGGTGGCGAGACCCAGTACTTC. Protein sequence: CASSLVGQGGETQYF.

V gene TRBV5-5 combines with J gene TRBJ2-3, with 7 bases identical to TRBD2. Germline trimming cut 0 bases from V and 2 bases from J; bases unmatched to any gene: 0. The germline V gene has CDR1 SGHKS and CDR2 YYEKEE (reference sequence). The CDR3 is 14 residues long. In nucleotides, the CDR3 is TGTGCCAGCAGCTTGGGACTAGCCACAGATACGCAGTATTTT. It specifies CASSLGLATDTQYF.

The chain employs TRBV6-4 and TRBJ2-3; TRBD2 matches at 12 bases. The ends lost 5 bases at V and 2 bases at J; junction bases unmatched: 2. The germline V gene encodes CDR1 MRHNA and CDR2 SNTAGT. The CDR3 runs 15 residues. The CDR3 DNA follows: TGTGCCAGCAGTCCTAGCGGGGGGGCCACAGATACGCAGTATTTT. Its protein is CASSPSGGATDTQYF.

This clone was picked up one time. The chain recombines TRBV10-3 with TRBJ2-3, with 10 nucleotides matching TRBD2. The length of the CDR3 is 19 residues. CDR1 and CDR2 from the germline V gene are ENHRY and SYGVKD. V lost 0 bases to trimming and J lost 3 bases; unmatched junction nucleotides: 12. The CDR3 sequence is CAISESRAERGGRTDTQYF. In nucleotides, the CDR3 is TGTGCCATCAGTGAGTCGAGAGCAGAGCGGGGGGGCCGGACAGATACGCAGTATTTT.

CDR3 in amino acids: CAISESEGYGYTF. The CDR3 bases are TGTGCCATCAGTGAGTCGGAAGGCTATGGCTACACCTTC. The chain combines TRBV10-3 with TRBJ1-2; unclear D gene. Germline loops: CDR1 ENHRY, CDR2 SYGVKD. There are 13 residues in the CDR3. The V and J ends lost 0 bases and 4 bases respectively, with 6 bases between them.

CDR3 DNA: TGTGCCAGCAGTCCAGACAGGTGGGGGACTGAAGCTTTCTTT. This codes for CASSPDRWGTEAFF. The chain employs TRBV27 and TRBJ1-1; D is possibly TRBD1 (6 bases). Per the germline V gene, CDR1 is MNHEY and CDR2 is SMNVEV (reference sequence). V gave up 5 bases and J gave up 5 bases, with 15 bases separating them. CDR3 length equals 14 residues.

This chain joins TRBV2 and TRBJ2-7, with D perhaps TRBD1 or TRBD2 (5 bases each). The CDR3 runs to 12 residues. CDR1 SNHLY and CDR2 FYNNEI come from the germline V gene. The V and J ends lost 6 bases and 3 bases respectively, with 9 bases between them. CDR3 nucleotide sequence: TGTGCCAGCAGAAGGGACGGCTACGAGCAGTACTTC. Its protein product is CASRRDGYEQYF.

This clone was seen a single time. The chain carries TRBV3-1 (or the pseudogene TRBV3-2) and TRBJ1-2, with D possibly TRBD1 on 5 matching bases. Deletions cut 0 bases from V and 5 bases from J, with 10 bases between. The CDR3 is 14 residues long. Germline V gives CDR1 LGHDT, CDR2 YNNKEL (reference sequence). The CDR3 loop is CASSQDSRGYGYTF. The CDR3 region has the DNA TGTGCCAGCAGCCAAGACAGCCGGGGGTATGGCTACACCTTC.

The V and J genes are TRBV3-1 (or the pseudogene TRBV3-2) and TRBJ1-2, with TRBD1 matching 9 bases. V was pared by 7 bases and J by 5 bases, with 5 bases of the junction left unmatched. Germline CDR1 LGHDT, CDR2 YNNKEL (reference sequence). The CDR3 is 13 residues long. As DNA, the CDR3 is TGTGCCAGCACCCGGACAGGGGTTTATGGCTACACCTTC. It is translated as CASTRTGVYGYTF.

This clone has more than one count but fewer than ten. The chain employs TRBV7-9 and TRBJ1-6; maybe TRBD1 (6 bases). The CDR3 runs to 13 residues. V was cut by 3 bases and J by 10 bases, with 10 bases left in between. CDR1 and CDR2 from the germline V gene are SEHNR and FQNEAQ (reference sequence). CDR3 sequence (DNA): TGTGCCAGCAGCTTCACAGGGCGATCACCCCTCCACTTT. This sequence encodes CASSFTGRSPLHF.

The chain links TRBV5-6 to TRBJ1-2; no clear D gene. The CDR3 is 14 amino acids. The germline V gene has CDR1 SGHDT and CDR2 YYEEEE. V shed 2 bases and J shed 4 bases, with 12 bases lying between them. The CDR3 is CASSLATESYGYTF. CDR3 in DNA: TGTGCCAGCAGCTTAGCAACAGAGAGCTATGGCTACACCTTC.

Regarding this clone: The same CDR3 is also encoded by other DNA sequences in this sample. The chain employs TRBV5-3 and TRBJ2-2; D unclear. TRBV5-3 is sorted into the ORF group, with uncertain function. CDR3 length: 16 amino acids. The V end was cut by 0 bases, the J end by 2 bases, with 11 bases between. The CDR3 reads CARSLGRMDNTGELFF. The CDR3, as DNA: TGTGCCAGAAGCTTGGGGCGGATGGATAACACCGGGGAGCTGTTTTTT.

V gene TRBV5-8 combines with J gene TRBJ1-5; D may be TRBD1 (5 bases). There are 13 residues in the CDR3. V was shortened by 3 bases and J by 12 bases, with 16 bases between the two germline ends. Germline V gene data show CDR1 as SGHTS and CDR2 as YDEGEE. The CDR3 coding sequence is TGTGCCAGCAGCTACGGGACTCCGTGGGTCCAGCATTTT. It encodes CASSYGTPWVQHF.

The chain couples TRBV29-1 to TRBJ1-2; possibly TRBD1 for D (5 bases). The germline CDR1 and CDR2 sequences are SQVTM and ANQGSEA. The CDR3 spans 13 residues. Trimming removed 2 bases at V and 4 bases at J, with 11 bases between. This CDR3 reads CSVEPQGTYGYTF. The CDR3 DNA reads TGCAGCGTTGAACCGCAGGGCACCTATGGCTACACCTTC.

V is TRBV2 and J is TRBJ2-2, with D hard to call. The CDR3 contains 14 residues. V dropped 6 bases and J dropped 4 bases, with 12 bases sitting between them. Germline V gene data show CDR1 as SNHLY and CDR2 as FYNNEI. The CDR3 protein is CASSPTVSTGELFF. Written as DNA, the CDR3 is TGTGCCAGCAGCCCGACTGTCTCCACCGGGGAGCTGTTTTTT.

J is TRBJ2-2 and V is TRBV5-1, with 7 bases matching TRBD2. V lost 4 bases and J lost 5; bases outside the gene matches: 11. The CDR3 runs to 16 residues. Germline values: CDR1 SGHRS, CDR2 YFSETQ. The CDR3 loop reads CASSADPGLRTGELFF. CDR3 nucleotides: TGCGCCAGCAGCGCCGATCCGGGACTAAGAACCGGGGAGCTGTTTTTT. Full variable domain (outside the CDR3, taken from reference TRBV5-1 and TRBJ2-2): KAGVTQTPRYLIKTRGQQVTLSCSPISGHRSVSWYQQTPGQGLQFLFEYFSETQRNKGNFPGRFSGRQFSNSRSEMNVSTLELGDSALYLCASSADPGLRTGELFFGEGSRLTVL.